The entry below gives a single TCR beta chain sequence along with its context. Its matching antigen is unknown. Specified time point: persistent/refractory GD, antithyroid drugs over 5 years with positive TRAb. Extracted PBMC RNA gave rise to the TCR library. EDTA tubes were used for drawing 8 to 9 milliliters of peripheral blood. The sample comes from a study of regulatory T cells in long-lasting Graves disease. Study observations and caveats: More public clonotypes were shared by persistent patients (under 3,000) than by new patients (about 970). Newly diagnosed disease favored TRBV20-1 and TRBJ2-1 over persistent disease.

Investigators prepared the TCR beta libraries by applying iRepertoire HTBI primers and Arm-PCR of CDR3 regions. TCRdb analysed the multiplex PCR reads with MiXCR anew, one entry per CDR3 protein. The table has a few hundred thousand distinct CDR3 sequences, less than 30% seen once. V lost 6 bases and J lost 7, with 12 bases in between. The CDR3 totals 12 residues. Germline V CDR1 and CDR2: SNHLY, FYNNEI. The origin of this receptor is a woman between 35 and 50 years old with Graves disease. This specimen consisted of peripheral blood mononuclear cells (PBMCs), obtained when the disease was refractory, from a patient treated with antithyroid drugs. This sequence joins TRBV2 and TRBJ1-1; the D gene is possibly TRBD1 (5 bases). The CDR3 DNA reads TGTGCCAGCAGGATCGGGGCTCTTGAAGCTTTCTTT. Protein product: CASRIGALEAFF. Complete variable domain (other parts from reference TRBV2 and TRBJ1-1): EPEVTQTPSHQVTQMGQEVILRCVPISNHLYFYWYRQILGQKVEFLVSFYNNEISEKSEIFDDQFSVERPDGSNFTLKIRSTKLEDSAMYFCASRIGALEAFFGQGTRLTVV.